These 22 T cell receptor beta chains came from one sample sequenced in a study of spatial heterogeneity in lung cancer. From the 5' RACE reads, TCRdb called clonotypes with MiXCR, one entry per CDR3 protein. The data hold 7,000 to 9,500 distinct CDR3 sequences, with about 7% observed a single time. Findings and limits, study-wide: The study found that expanded intratumoral alpha and beta TCR counts tracked tumor mutation counts.

Time point described: sample taken at primary tumor resection. The antigens these receptors bind are not known. Sequenced here: lung tumor tissue, sampled at surgery. The receptors stem from a male donor with early-stage non-small cell lung cancer.

In its sample, this clonotype ranks as large. CDR3 sequence: CASRPRSEETQYF. The CDR3 region has the DNA TGTGCCAGCAGACCACGCTCCGAAGAGACCCAGTACTTC. The chain links TRBV7-2 to TRBJ2-5, with D unresolved. V lost 6 bases and J lost 3, with 11 bases in between. CDR3 size: 13 residues. CDR1 SGHTA and CDR2 FQGNSA come from the germline V gene.

The chain combines TRBV7-3 with TRBJ2-3; perhaps TRBD1 as D (6 bases). The germline CDR1 and CDR2 sequences are SGHTA and FQGTGA. Trimming stripped 4 bases from V and 3 bases from J, with 11 bases between. The CDR3 runs to 14 residues. The DNA for the CDR3 is TGTGCCAGCAGCTCTCTAGGGGGTACAGATACGCAGTATTTT. The encoded protein is CASSSLGGTDTQYF.

This rearrangement joins TRBV28 to TRBJ2-7; 9 bases are a match to TRBD2. Germline V lookup: CDR1 MDHEN, CDR2 SYDVKM. The V gene end was trimmed by 1 base and the J gene end by 1 base; junction bases not matched to a gene: 2. This CDR3 spans 15 amino acids. The CDR3 coding sequence is TGTGCCAGCAGTTTATCCCTAGCGGGATCCTACGAGCAGTACTTC. Translation: CASSLSLAGSYEQYF.

The sample holds a few counts of this clonotype. A junction end diverges from the germline sequence, so it may reflect a read error. The V and J genes are TRBV7-2 and TRBJ1-3, with D perhaps matching TRBD1 (5 bases). CDR1 SGHTA and CDR2 FQGNSA come from the germline V gene. The CDR3 is made up of 14 amino acids. DNA of the CDR3: TGTGCCAGCAGCAGTGACAGCTCTGAAAACACCATATATTTT. Translation gives CASSSDSSENTIYF.

This clonotype was found many times. This chain uses TRBV7-8 with TRBJ2-3; the match to TRBD1 covers 9 bases. Germline V gene data show CDR1 as SGHVS and CDR2 as FQNEAQ. J was trimmed by 2 bases and V by 5 bases; bases with no gene match: 8. The CDR3 has 16 amino acids. CDR3 coding DNA: TGTGCCAGCAGCCTCCCCTGGGACAGGGACACAGATACGCAGTATTTT. As protein: CASSLPWDRDTDTQYF.

In its sample, this clonotype was seen a few times. The CDR3 is CASSLTGGANYGYTF. CDR3 nucleotides: TGTGCCAGCAGCCTCACGGGGGGAGCTAACTATGGCTACACCTTC. V gene TRBV12-3 or TRBV12-4 combines with J gene TRBJ1-2; TRBD1 is a possible D gene (5 bases). The germline V and J ends were trimmed by 6 bases and 0 bases, with 14 bases remaining between them. The CDR3 has 15 amino acids.

This clonotype was seen repeatedly, ten times or more. The chain couples TRBV28 to TRBJ2-5, with a tentative D call TRBD2 (5 bases). The CDR3 length is 15 residues. Per germline, CDR1 MDHEN and CDR2 SYDVKM. Between the trimmed V and J ends, which lost 7 bases and 1 base, there was a span of 16 bases. CDR3 in amino acids: CASNTGGRSQETQYF. Here the CDR3 DNA reads TGTGCCAGCAACACGGGCGGGCGGTCCCAAGAGACCCAGTACTTC.

V is TRBV20-1 and J is TRBJ2-3, with D unclear. Germline V lookup: CDR1 DFQATT, CDR2 SNEGSKA (reference sequence). The V end was cut by 0 bases, the J end by 8 bases, with 15 bases between. This CDR3 comprises 14 residues. CDR3 sequence: CSARDGVQQRTQYF. The CDR3 nucleotides are TGCAGTGCTAGAGATGGAGTACAACAACGTACGCAGTATTTT.

This clonotype was detected ten times or more. This may stem from a read error, because a much larger clone lies one nucleotide away. This chain uses TRBV3-1 with TRBJ2-3; D is unclear. The V and J ends lost 5 bases and 2 bases respectively, with 5 bases between them. The germline V gene has CDR1 LGHDT and CDR2 YNNKEL (reference sequence). The CDR3 is 12 amino acids. CDR3 protein: CASSFYTDTQYF. CDR3 in DNA: TGTGCCAGCAGCTTCTACACAGATACGCAGTATTTT.

At least ten counts were recorded for this clonotype. As DNA, the CDR3 is TGTGCCAGCAGTTTACGCCATGAGCAGTTCTTC. This sequence encodes CASSLRHEQFF. The V call is TRBV28, the J call TRBJ2-1; unclear D gene. CDR1 and CDR2 from the germline V gene are MDHEN and SYDVKM. V lost 2 bases and J lost 8, with 4 bases in between. The CDR3 totals 11 residues.

In this sample, this clonotype turned up many times. This sequence joins TRBV20-1 and TRBJ2-1, with a possible D match to TRBD1 (6 bases). The germline V gene has CDR1 DFQATT and CDR2 SNEGSKA (reference sequence). Trimming shortened V by 3 bases and J by 8 bases, and 11 bases separated the two germline ends. This CDR3 is built from 12 residues. The CDR3 sequence: CSASPQGYEQFF. In DNA form, the CDR3 reads TGCAGTGCTAGTCCACAGGGTTATGAGCAGTTCTTC.

The V call is TRBV12-3 or TRBV12-4, the J call TRBJ2-3, with 7 bases that match TRBD1. J lost 5 bases, V lost 3 bases, and 11 bases had no gene match. The CDR3 sequence is 16 residues long. CDR3 bases: TGTGCCAGCAGTTTGGGCAGGGGGACCCCTCAAGATACGCAGTATTTT. This translates into CASSLGRGTPQDTQYF.

The rearrangement links TRBV7-9 to TRBJ1-1, with no clear D. Deletions cut 5 bases from V and 11 bases from J, with 27 bases between. This CDR3 is built from 16 residues. CDR1 SEHNR and CDR2 FQNEAQ come from the germline V gene (reference sequence). The CDR3: CASSPNLDGYLKMAFF. The CDR3 nucleotides read TGTGCCAGCAGCCCAAACTTGGACGGGTACCTTAAGATGGCTTTCTTT.

By frequency in the sample, this clonotype is large. This rearrangement joins TRBV12-3 or TRBV12-4 to TRBJ2-3, with TRBD2 as a possible D gene (7 bases). V lost 8 bases, J lost 0 bases, and 15 bases lay in between. The CDR3 spans 15 residues. CDR3 loop: CASGPGGHSTDTQYF. The CDR3 DNA reads as TGTGCCAGCGGGCCCGGGGGGCATAGCACAGATACGCAGTATTTT.

This clonotype occurred many times. CDR3 in DNA: TGTGCCAGCAAGTGGGGGAATGAGCAGTTCTTC. This sequence encodes CASKWGNEQFF. This chain uses TRBV12-3 or TRBV12-4 with TRBJ2-1, with D perhaps given as TRBD1 or TRBD2 (5 bases each). The V end was cut by 7 bases, the J end by 7 bases, with 8 bases between. The length of the CDR3 is 11 residues.

By its share, this clonotype is medium-sized. The chain joins TRBV6-6 to TRBJ1-5; D call uncertain. Looked up from germline, CDR1 is MNHNY and CDR2 is SVGAGI (reference sequence). The CDR3 totals 14 residues. Between the trimmed V and J ends, which lost 6 bases and 0 bases, there was a span of 9 bases. Here the CDR3 DNA reads TGTGCCAGCAGCATAGAATATAGCAATCAGCCCCAGCATTTT. Residues: CASSIEYSNQPQHF.

The table lists this clonotype with many counts. This chain joins TRBV7-8 and TRBJ1-5; D unresolved. Trimming stripped 5 bases from V and 7 bases from J, with 12 bases between. The CDR3 spans 13 residues. Germline V gene lookup returns CDR1 SGHVS and CDR2 FQNEAQ. CDR3 region: CASSLDLGQPQHF. The CDR3 nucleotides read TGTGCCAGCAGCCTTGACTTAGGCCAGCCCCAGCATTTT. Looking up the rest from reference TRBV7-8 and TRBJ1-5 gives the full variable domain: GAGVSQSPRYKVAKRGQDVALRCDPISGHVSLFWYQQALGQGPEFLTYFQNEAQLDKSGLPSDRFFAERPEGSVSTLKIQRTQQEDSAVYLCASSLDLGQPQHFGDGTRLSIL.

This clonotype was counted ten times or more. V is TRBV7-3 and J is TRBJ2-2, with 11 bases lining up with TRBD2. With V trimmed by 8 bases and J by 5 bases, 10 bases remained unmatched. CDR1 is SGHTA and CDR2 is FQGTGA in the germline V gene. The CDR3 runs to 16 residues. The CDR3 region has the DNA TGTGCCAGCGGGTCTAGCGGGGGGCGCCTAACCGGGGAGCTGTTTTTT. Translating gives CASGSSGGRLTGELFF.

This clonotype ranks as medium-sized. The chain carries TRBV2 and TRBJ1-3; tentative D call: TRBD1 (5 bases). The CDR3 totals 16 residues. Trimming pared 7 bases from V and 0 bases from J, leaving 16 bases between. CDR1 is SNHLY, CDR2 FYNNEI, per germline. This CDR3 is CASKGTYRSSGNTIYF. CDR3 bases: TGTGCCAGCAAAGGGACGTATAGGAGCTCTGGAAACACCATATATTTT.

This clonotype is labeled as medium-sized. This chain connects TRBV6-2 or TRBV6-3 to TRBJ2-4, with D possibly called TRBD1 or TRBD2 (5 bases each). V lost 8 bases to trimming and J lost 1 base, with 18 bases between them. This CDR3 has 16 residues. In germline, CDR1 is MNHEY, CDR2 SVGEGT. Written as DNA, the CDR3 is TGTGCCAGCCACGGGATTAGGGGATCGGCCAAAAACATTCAGTACTTC. Protein sequence: CASHGIRGSAKNIQYF.

In this sample, this clonotype turned up many times. The CDR3 is CASSWTSGSNYEQYF. In nucleotides, the CDR3 is TGTGCCAGCAGCTGGACTAGCGGGAGTAACTACGAGCAGTACTTC. The rearrangement joins TRBV5-6 to TRBJ2-7; 13 positions match TRBD2. Per germline, CDR1 SGHDT and CDR2 YYEEEE. V lost 3 bases and J lost 3; bases outside the gene matches: 3. This CDR3 is built from 15 residues.

This clonotype was seen many times. The V call is TRBV5-1, the J call TRBJ1-5; D may be TRBD1 (6 bases). The CDR3 sequence is 14 residues long. Trimming pared 4 bases from V and 5 bases from J, leaving 13 bases between. In germline, CDR1 is SGHRS, CDR2 YFSETQ. CDR3 bases: TGCGCCAGCAGCCCAGGGGCCCAAGATCAGCCCCAGCATTTT. Translating it yields CASSPGAQDQPQHF.